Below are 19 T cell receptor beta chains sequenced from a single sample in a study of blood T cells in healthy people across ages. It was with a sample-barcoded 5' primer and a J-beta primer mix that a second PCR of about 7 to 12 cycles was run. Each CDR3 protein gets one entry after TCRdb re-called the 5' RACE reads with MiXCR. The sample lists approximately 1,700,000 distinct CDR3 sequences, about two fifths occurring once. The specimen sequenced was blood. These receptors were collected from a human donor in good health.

CDR3: CASSLDSGRGYTF. The CDR3 nucleotides are TGTGCCAGCAGCTTAGATAGTGGGCGAGGCTACACCTTC. The chain employs TRBV7-2 and TRBJ1-2; no reliable D call. Germline V lookup: CDR1 SGHTA, CDR2 FQGNSA. V lost 1 base to trimming and J lost 8 bases, with 11 bases between them. This CDR3 is 13 amino acids long. The whole variable domain, remainder taken from reference TRBV7-2 and TRBJ1-2, is GAGVSQSPSNKVTEKGKDVELRCDPISGHTALYWYRQSLGQGLEFLIYFQGNSAPDKSGLPSDRFSAERTGGSVSTLTIQRTQQEDSAVYLCASSLDSGRGYTFGSGTRLTVV.

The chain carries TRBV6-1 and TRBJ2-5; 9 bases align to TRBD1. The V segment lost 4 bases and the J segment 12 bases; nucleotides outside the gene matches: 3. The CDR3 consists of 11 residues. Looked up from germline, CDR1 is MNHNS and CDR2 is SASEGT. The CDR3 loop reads CASSGRTGEYF. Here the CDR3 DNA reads TGTGCCAGCAGTGGTCGGACAGGGGAGTACTTC.

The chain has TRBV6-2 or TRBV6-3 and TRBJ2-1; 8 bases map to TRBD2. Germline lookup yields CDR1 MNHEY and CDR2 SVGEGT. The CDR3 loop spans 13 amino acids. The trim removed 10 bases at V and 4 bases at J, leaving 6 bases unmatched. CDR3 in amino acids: CAIQREPYNEQFF. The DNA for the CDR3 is TGTGCCATCCAGCGGGAGCCATACAATGAGCAGTTCTTC.

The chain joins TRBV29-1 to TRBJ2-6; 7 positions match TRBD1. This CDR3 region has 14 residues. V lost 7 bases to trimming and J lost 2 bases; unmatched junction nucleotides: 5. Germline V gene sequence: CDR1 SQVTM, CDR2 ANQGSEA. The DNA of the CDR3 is TGCAGCGCGGTGAGGGGGCCTGGGGCCAACGTCCTGACTTTC. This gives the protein CSAVRGPGANVLTF.

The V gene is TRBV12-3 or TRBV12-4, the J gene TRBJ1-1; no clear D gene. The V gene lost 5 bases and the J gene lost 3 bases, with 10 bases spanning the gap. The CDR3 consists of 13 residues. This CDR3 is CASSAYQYTEAFF. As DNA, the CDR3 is TGTGCCAGCAGTGCCTACCAGTACACTGAAGCTTTCTTT.

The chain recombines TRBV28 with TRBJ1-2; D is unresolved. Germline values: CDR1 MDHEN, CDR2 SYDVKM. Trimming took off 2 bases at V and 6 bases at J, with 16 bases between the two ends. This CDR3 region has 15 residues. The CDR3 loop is CASSLTSSARDGYTF. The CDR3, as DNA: TGTGCCAGCAGTTTAACTTCGTCAGCGAGGGATGGCTACACCTTC.

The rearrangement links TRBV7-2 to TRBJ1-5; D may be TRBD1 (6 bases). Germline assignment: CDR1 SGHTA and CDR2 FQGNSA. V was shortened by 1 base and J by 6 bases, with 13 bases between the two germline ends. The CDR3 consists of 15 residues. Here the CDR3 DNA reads TGTGCCAGCAGCTTAGGGGGGGCCTCCGGTCAGCCCCAGCATTTT. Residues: CASSLGGASGQPQHF.

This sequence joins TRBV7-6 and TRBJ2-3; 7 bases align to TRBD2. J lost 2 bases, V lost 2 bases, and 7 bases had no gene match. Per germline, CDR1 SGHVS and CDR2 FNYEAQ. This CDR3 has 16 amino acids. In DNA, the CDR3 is TGTGCCAGCAGCTTACTTGCTAGCGGCGCCACAGATACGCAGTATTTT. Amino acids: CASSLLASGATDTQYF. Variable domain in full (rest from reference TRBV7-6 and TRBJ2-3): GAGVSQSPRYKVTKRGQDVALRCDPISGHVSLYWYRQALGQGPEFLTYFNYEAQQDKSGLPNDRFSAERPEGSISTLTIQRTEQRDSAMYRCASSLLASGATDTQYFGPGTRLTVL.

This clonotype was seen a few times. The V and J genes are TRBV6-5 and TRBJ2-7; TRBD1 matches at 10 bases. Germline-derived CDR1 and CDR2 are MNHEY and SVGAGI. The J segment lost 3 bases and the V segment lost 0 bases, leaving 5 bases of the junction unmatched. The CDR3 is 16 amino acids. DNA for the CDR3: TGTGCCAGCAGTTACTCGGCTGGACAGGGGGACTACGAGCAGTACTTC. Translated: CASSYSAGQGDYEQYF.

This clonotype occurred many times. CDR3 sequence: CSARDDRGVLGYTF. Written as DNA, the CDR3 is TGCAGTGCTAGGGACGACAGGGGAGTACTTGGCTACACCTTC. The chain combines TRBV20-1 with TRBJ1-2, with 8 bases fitting TRBD1. Trimming took 3 bases from V and 7 from J; bases not matched to a gene: 10. In germline, CDR1 is DFQATT, CDR2 SNEGSKA (reference sequence). CDR3 length: 14 amino acids.

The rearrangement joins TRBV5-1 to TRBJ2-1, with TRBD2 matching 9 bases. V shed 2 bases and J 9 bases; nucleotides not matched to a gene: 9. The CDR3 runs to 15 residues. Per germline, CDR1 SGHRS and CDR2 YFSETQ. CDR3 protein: CASSLGAGGEGEQFF. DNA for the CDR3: TGCGCCAGCAGCTTAGGAGCGGGGGGAGAGGGTGAGCAGTTCTTC.

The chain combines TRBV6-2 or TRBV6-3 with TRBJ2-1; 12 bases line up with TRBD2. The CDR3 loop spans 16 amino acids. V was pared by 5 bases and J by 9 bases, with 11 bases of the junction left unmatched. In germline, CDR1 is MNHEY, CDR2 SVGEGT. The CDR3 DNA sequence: TGTGCCAGCAGTCCTCTAGCGGGGGGGCGCTTCTTTGAGCAGTTCTTC. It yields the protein CASSPLAGGRFFEQFF.

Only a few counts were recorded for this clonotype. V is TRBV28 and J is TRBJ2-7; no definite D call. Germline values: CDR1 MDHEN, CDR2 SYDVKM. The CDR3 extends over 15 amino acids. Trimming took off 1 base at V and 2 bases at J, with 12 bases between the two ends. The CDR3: CASSLYGRWAYEQYF. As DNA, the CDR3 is TGTGCCAGCAGTTTATACGGACGTTGGGCCTACGAGCAGTACTTC.

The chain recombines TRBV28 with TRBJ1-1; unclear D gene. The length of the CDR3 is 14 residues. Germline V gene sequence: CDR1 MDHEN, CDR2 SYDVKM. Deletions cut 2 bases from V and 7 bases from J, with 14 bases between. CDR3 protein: CASSLRVRRDEAFF. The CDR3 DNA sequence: TGTGCCAGCAGTTTAAGAGTGAGGCGAGATGAAGCTTTCTTT.

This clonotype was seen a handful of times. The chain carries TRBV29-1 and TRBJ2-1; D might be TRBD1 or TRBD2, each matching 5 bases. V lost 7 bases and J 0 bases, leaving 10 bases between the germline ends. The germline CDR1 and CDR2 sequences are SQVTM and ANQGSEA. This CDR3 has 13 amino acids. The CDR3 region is CSGDLSSYNEQFF. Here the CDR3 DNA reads TGCAGCGGGGACCTGAGCTCCTACAATGAGCAGTTCTTC.

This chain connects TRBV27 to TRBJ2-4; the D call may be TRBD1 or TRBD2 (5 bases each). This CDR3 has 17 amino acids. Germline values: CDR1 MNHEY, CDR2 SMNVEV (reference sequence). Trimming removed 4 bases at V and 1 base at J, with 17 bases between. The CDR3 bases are TGTGCCAGCAGTTCAATGACGGCCTGGGGGGCCAAAAACATTCAGTACTTC. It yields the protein CASSSMTAWGAKNIQYF.

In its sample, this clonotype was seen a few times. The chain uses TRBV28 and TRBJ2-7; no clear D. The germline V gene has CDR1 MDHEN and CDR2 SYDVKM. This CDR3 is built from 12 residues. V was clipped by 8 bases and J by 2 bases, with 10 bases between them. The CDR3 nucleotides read TGTGCCAGCTCCTTTTGGGCCTACGAGCAGTACTTC. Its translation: CASSFWAYEQYF.

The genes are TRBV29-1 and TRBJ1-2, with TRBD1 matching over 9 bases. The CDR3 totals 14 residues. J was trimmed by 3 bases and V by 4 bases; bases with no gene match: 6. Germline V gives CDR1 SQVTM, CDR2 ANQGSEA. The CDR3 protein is CSVAGGQGDYGYTF. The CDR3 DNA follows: TGCAGCGTTGCTGGGGGACAGGGCGACTATGGCTACACCTTC.

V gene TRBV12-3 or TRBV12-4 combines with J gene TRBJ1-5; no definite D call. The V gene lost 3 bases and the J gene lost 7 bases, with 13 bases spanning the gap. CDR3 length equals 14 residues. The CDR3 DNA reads TGTGCCAGCAGTTTTAGGTCTTTGGGCCAGCCCCAGCATTTT. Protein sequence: CASSFRSLGQPQHF.